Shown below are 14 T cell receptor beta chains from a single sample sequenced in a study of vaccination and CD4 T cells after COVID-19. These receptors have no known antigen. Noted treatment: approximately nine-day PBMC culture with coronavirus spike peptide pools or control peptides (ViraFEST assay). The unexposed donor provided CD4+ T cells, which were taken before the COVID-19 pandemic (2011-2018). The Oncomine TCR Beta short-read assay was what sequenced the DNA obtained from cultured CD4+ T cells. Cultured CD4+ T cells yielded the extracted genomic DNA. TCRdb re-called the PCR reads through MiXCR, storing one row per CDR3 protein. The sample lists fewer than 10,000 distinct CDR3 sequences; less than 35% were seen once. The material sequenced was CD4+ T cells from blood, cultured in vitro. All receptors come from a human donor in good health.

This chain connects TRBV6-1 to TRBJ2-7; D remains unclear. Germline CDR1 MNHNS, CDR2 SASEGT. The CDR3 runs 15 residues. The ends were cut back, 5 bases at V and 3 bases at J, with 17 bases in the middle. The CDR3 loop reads CASSPSGSNIYEQYF. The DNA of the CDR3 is TGTGCCAGCAGTCCGAGTGGGTCTAACATCTACGAGCAGTACTTC.

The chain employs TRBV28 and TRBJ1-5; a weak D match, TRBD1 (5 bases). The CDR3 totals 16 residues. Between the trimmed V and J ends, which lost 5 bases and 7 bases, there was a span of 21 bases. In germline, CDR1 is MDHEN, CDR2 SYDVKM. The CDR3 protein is CASSPTLGPGGQPQHF. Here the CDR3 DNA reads TGTGCCAGCAGTCCGACCCTTGGCCCGGGGGGGCAGCCCCAGCATTTT.

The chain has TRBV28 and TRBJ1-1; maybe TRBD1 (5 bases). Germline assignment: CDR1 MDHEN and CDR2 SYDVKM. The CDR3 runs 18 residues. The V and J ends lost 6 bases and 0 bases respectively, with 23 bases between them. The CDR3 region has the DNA TGTGCCAGCAGCAAACTTTCGGGACCCGGACGTTTGAACACTGAAGCTTTCTTT. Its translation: CASSKLSGPGRLNTEAFF. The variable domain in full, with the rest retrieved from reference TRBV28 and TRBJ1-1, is DVKVTQSSRYLVKRTGEKVFLECVQDMDHENMFWYRQDPGLGLRLIYFSYDVKMKEKGDIPEGYSVSREKKERFSLILESASTNQTSMYLCASSKLSGPGRLNTEAFFGQGTRLTVV.

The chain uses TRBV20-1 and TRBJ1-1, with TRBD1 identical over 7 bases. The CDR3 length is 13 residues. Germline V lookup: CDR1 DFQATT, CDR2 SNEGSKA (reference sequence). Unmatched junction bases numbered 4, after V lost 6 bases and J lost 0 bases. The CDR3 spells CSATGELNTEAFF. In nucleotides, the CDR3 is TGCAGTGCAACAGGGGAACTGAACACTGAAGCTTTCTTT.

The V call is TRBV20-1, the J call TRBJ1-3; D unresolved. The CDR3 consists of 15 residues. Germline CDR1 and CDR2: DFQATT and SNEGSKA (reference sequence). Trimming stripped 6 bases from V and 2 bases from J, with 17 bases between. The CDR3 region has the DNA TGCAGTGCAATAGAGCCAGGCCCGCCTGGAAACACCATATATTTT. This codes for CSAIEPGPPGNTIYF.

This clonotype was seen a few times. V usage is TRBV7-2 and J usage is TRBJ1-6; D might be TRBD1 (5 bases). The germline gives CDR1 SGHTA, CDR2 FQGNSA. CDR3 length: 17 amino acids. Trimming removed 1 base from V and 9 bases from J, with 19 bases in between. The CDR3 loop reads CASSLVVDRLRPSPLHF. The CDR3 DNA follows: TGTGCCAGCAGCTTAGTAGTCGACAGATTAAGACCTTCACCCCTCCACTTT.

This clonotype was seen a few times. The CDR3 sequence: CASRQSGETQYF. CDR3 in DNA: TGTGCCAGTAGACAGTCGGGAGAGACCCAGTACTTC. The V and J genes are TRBV19 and TRBJ2-5, with D uncertain. V lost 6 bases and J lost 4, with 9 bases in between. Germline V gene sequence: CDR1 LNHDA, CDR2 SQIVND (reference sequence). This CDR3 has 12 residues.

This CDR3 is CASSNTGLNSYEQYF. CDR3 sequence (DNA): TGTGCCAGTAGTAACACGGGCCTCAACTCCTACGAGCAGTACTTC. The chain uses TRBV19 and TRBJ2-7; D is unresolved. Germline V gives CDR1 LNHDA, CDR2 SQIVND (reference sequence). V dropped 4 bases and J dropped 0 bases, with 13 bases sitting between them. There are 15 residues in the CDR3.

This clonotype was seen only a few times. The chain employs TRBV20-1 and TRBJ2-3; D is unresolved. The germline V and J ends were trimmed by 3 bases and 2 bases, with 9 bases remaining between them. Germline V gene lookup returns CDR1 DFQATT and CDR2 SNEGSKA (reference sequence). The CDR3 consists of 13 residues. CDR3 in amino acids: CSASRWPTDTQYF. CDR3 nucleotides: TGCAGTGCTAGCCGATGGCCCACAGATACGCAGTATTTT.

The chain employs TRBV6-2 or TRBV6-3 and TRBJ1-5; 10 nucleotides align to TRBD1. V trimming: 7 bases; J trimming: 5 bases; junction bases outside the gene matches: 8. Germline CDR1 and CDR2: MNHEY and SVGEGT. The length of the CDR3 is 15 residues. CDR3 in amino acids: CASIQAGTGDQPQHF. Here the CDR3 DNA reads TGTGCCAGCATTCAAGCCGGGACAGGGGATCAGCCCCAGCATTTT.

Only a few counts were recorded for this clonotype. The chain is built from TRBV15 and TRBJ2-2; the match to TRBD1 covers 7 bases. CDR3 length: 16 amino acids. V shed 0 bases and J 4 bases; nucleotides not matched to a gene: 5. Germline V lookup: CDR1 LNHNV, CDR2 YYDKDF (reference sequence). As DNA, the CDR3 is TGTGCCACCAGCAGAGATCTGGACAGGAGCACCGGGGAGCTGTTTTTT. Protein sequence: CATSRDLDRSTGELFF.

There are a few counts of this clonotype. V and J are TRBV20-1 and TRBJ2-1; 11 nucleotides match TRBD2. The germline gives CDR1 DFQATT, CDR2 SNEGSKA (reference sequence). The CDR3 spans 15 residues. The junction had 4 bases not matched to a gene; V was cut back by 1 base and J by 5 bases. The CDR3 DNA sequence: TGCAGTGCTAGAGGGCTAGCGGGAGGCAACAATGAGCAGTTCTTC. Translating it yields CSARGLAGGNNEQFF.

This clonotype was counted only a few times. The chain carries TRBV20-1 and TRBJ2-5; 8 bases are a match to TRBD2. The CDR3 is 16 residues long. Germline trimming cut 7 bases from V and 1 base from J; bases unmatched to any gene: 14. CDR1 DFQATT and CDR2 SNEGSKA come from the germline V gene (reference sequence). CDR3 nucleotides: TGCAGTGGGCATGCCCCGGGAGGGAATTTCCAAGAGACCCAGTACTTC. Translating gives CSGHAPGGNFQETQYF.

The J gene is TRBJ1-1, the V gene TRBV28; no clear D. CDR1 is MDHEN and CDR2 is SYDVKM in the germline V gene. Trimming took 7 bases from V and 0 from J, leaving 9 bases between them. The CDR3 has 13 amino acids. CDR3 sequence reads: CASTPDLNTEAFF. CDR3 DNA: TGTGCCAGCACCCCAGACCTGAACACTGAAGCTTTCTTT.